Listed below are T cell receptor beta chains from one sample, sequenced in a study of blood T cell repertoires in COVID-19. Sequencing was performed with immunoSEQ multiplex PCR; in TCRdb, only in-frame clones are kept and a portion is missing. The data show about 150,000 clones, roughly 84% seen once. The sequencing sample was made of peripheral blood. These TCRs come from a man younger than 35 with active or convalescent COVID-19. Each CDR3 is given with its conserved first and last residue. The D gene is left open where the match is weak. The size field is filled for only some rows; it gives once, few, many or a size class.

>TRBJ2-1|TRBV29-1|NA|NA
TGCAGCGTTGAAGTTCCGGGGGACAATGAGCAGTTCTTC
CSVEVPGDNEQFF
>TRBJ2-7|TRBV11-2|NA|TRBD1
TGTGCCAGCAGCTTAGTTAAGGGACAGGGCTACGAGCAGTACTTC
CASSLVKGQGYEQYF
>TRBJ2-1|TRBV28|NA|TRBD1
TGTGCCAGCAGTTTATTTTTTCGGCCGGGACAGCATCGCAATGAGCAGTTCTTC
CASSLFFRPGQHRNEQFF
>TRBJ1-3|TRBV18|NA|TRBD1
TGTGCCAGCTCACCACTTCCAGGGGGCCCTGGAAACACCATATATTTT
CASSPLPGGPGNTIYF
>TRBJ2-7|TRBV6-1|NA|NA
TGTGCCAGCAGTGAGATTTTGGGGGCAGGGAGCTCCTACGAGCAGTACTTC
CASSEILGAGSSYEQYF
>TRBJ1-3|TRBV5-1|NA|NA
TGCGCCAGCAGCCCGACAGCGGGAGGAAACACCATATATTTT
CASSPTAGGNTIYF
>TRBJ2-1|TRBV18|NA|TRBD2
TGTGCCAGCTCACCGTCCCTAGCGGGGGGGCCCTACAATGAGCAGTTCTTC
CASSPSLAGGPYNEQFF
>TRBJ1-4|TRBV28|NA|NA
TGTGCCAGCAGTAACTTCAGGGGAGTAAATGAAAAACTGTTTTTT
CASSNFRGVNEKLFF
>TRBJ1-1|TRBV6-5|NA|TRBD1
TGTGCCAGCAGTTACTCCGGACAGGCAAACACTGAAGCTTTCTTT
CASSYSGQANTEAFF
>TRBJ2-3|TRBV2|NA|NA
TGTGCCAGCAGGGGACAAAAGCTTAGCACAGATACGCAGTATTTT
CASRGQKLSTDTQYF
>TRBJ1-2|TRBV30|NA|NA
TGTGCTTGGACACAGGAGAAAGATGGCTACACCTTC
CAWTQEKDGYTF
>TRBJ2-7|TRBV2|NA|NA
TGTGCCAGCAACCGGGACACGCGCACGGACGAGCAGTACTTC
CASNRDTRTDEQYF
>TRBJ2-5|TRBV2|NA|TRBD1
TGTGCCAGCAGTGAAATACAGGGGGGGACCCAGTACTTC
CASSEIQGGTQYF
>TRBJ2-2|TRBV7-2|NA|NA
TGTGCCAGCAGCATGATCGCGGAGAGGGCCGGGGAGCTGTTTTTT
CASSMIAERAGELFF
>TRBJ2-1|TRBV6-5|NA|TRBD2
TGTGCCAGCAGGCCCGGACTAGCGAGTTACAATGAGCAGTTCTTC
CASRPGLASYNEQFF
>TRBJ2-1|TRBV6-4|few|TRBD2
TGTGCCAGCAGTGAGGCGGGAGGGGGGAATGAGCAGTTCTTC
CASSEAGGGNEQFF
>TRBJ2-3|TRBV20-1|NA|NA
TGCAGCCCGAGAGATACGCAGTATTTT
CSPRDTQYF
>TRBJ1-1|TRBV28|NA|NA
TGTGCCAGCAGTTTATCGGACAGCCCCACTGAAGCTTTCTTT
CASSLSDSPTEAFF
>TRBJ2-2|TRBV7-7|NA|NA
TGTGCTGTTGGGGGGGGCGCCTTAGGTAACACCGGGGAGCTGTTTTTT
CAVGGGALGNTGELFF
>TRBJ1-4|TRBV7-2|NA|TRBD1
TGTGCCAGCAGCTTAGGGAGGACAGGGAGTCATAATGAAAAACTGTTTTTT
CASSLGRTGSHNEKLFF
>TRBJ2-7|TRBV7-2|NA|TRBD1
TGTGCCAGCAGCTGGATAGCAGGACAGGGGTACTACGAGCAGTACTTC
CASSWIAGQGYYEQYF
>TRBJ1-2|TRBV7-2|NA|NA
TGTGCCAGCAGCTTAATCCCCGGGGACTATGGCTACACCTTC
CASSLIPGDYGYTF
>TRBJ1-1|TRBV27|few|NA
TGTGCCAGCAGTTTATCTAAATCCGGGACTTCCACTGAAGCTTTCTTT
CASSLSKSGTSTEAFF
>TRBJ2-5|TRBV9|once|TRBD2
TGTGCCAGCAGCGCCGGACTAGCGGGACAAGAGACCCAGTACTTC
CASSAGLAGQETQYF
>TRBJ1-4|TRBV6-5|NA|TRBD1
TGTGCCAGCACCCAGACAGGGAAGAATGAAAAACTGTTTTTT
CASTQTGKNEKLFF
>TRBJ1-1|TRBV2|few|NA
TGTGCCAGCAGTGAAGGAGGACACGGCTTTGAAGCTTTCTTT
CASSEGGHGFEAFF
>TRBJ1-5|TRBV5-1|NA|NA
TGCGCCAGCAGCTTGGGGGCCAATCAGCCCCAGCATTTT
CASSLGANQPQHF
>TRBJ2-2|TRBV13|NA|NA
TGTGCCAGCAGCCCCTTTTGGGCACTGAACACCGGGGAGCTGTTTTTT
CASSPFWALNTGELFF
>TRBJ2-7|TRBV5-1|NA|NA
TGCGCCAGCAGCTTGGAAGGAGAAATATACTACGAGCAGTACTTC
CASSLEGEIYYEQYF
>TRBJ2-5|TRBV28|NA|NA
TGTGCCAGCAGTCCGAGAGCCGTTAGTTTCGTGACCCAGTACTTC
CASSPRAVSFVTQYF
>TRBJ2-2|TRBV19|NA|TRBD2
TGTGCCAGTAATTCCGGGCCCGGGGCTATCGGGAGGAGGACCGGGGAGCTGTTTTTT
CASNSGPGAIGRRTGELFF
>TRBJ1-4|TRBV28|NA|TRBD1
TGTGCCAGCAGTTCTTATGTCCCACAGGGGGTAGATGAAAAACTGTTTTTT
CASSSYVPQGVDEKLFF
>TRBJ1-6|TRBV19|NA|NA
TGTGCCAGTAGGGGAGATCTCTATAATTCACCCCTCCACTTT
CASRGDLYNSPLHF
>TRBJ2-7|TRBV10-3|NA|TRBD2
TGTGCCACCGGTGCGGGGGGAACCTACGAGCAGTACTTC
CATGAGGTYEQYF
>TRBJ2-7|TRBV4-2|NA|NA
TGTGCCAGCAGCCAAGAGCGGGTCGGCTTATACGAGCAGTACTTC
CASSQERVGLYEQYF
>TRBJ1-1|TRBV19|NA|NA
TGTGCCAGTAGAACCTTGAGGGAAAAAGCTTTCTTT
CASRTLREKAFF
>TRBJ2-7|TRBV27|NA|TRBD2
TGTGCCAGCAAATGGACTAGTGGCTACGAGCAGTACTTC
CASKWTSGYEQYF
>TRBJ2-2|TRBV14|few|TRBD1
TGTGCCAGCAGCCAAGAAAGGGGGCTGAACACCGGGGAGCTGTTTTTT
CASSQERGLNTGELFF
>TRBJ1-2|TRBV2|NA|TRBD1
TGTGCCAGCAGTCCGGACAGGGGTGGCTACACCTTC
CASSPDRGGYTF
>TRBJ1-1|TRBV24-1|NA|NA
TGTGCCACCAGTGAGGGGGGGGACACTGAAGCTTTCTTT
CATSEGGDTEAFF
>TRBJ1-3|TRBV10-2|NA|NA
TGCGCCAGCAGTGGAGGGGGCTCTGGAAACACCATATATTTT
CASSGGGSGNTIYF
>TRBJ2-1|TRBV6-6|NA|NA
TGTGCCAGCAGTTCTGGCCGGGGGTCCCTCTACAATGAGCAGTTCTTC
CASSSGRGSLYNEQFF
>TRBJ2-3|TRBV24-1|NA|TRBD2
TGTGCCACCAGTGATTGGAGACTAGCGGGTGGAGTTAGCACAGATACGCAGTATTTT
CATSDWRLAGGVSTDTQYF
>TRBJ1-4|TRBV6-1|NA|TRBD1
TGTGCCAGCAGTGATCGGAGACAGGGGGAAAAACTGTTTTTT
CASSDRRQGEKLFF
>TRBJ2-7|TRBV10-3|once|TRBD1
TGTGCCATCAGTCAATGGGACAGGGGCTACGAGCAGTACTTC
CAISQWDRGYEQYF
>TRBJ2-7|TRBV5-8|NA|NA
TGTGCCAGCAGCTTGGTTCTAGCGCCATTAGAGCAGTACTTC
CASSLVLAPLEQYF